These 9 T cell receptor beta chains were sequenced from one sample in a study of cytomegalovirus exposure and HLA in healthy donors. Primers for the PCR totalled 60 Vbeta and 13 Jbeta. This table comes from immunoSEQ multiplex PCR, and its TCRdb copy is limited to in-frame clones, with some not included. Of around 200,000 clones in the sample, 77% are singletons; the top ten hold roughly 2.5%. Sequences were obtained from PBMCs. These receptors all stem from a woman in her fifties or sixties in good health and CMV-seropositive.

The chain links TRBV5-1 to TRBJ2-3; D is ambiguous. Looked up from germline, CDR1 is SGHRS and CDR2 is YFSETQ. V was trimmed by 5 bases and J by 4 bases, leaving 14 bases between them. The CDR3 has 14 amino acids. CDR3 in amino acids: CASSPSPFADTQYF. As DNA, the CDR3 is TGCGCCAGCAGTCCTAGTCCTTTCGCAGATACGCAGTATTTT.

This chain uses TRBV9 with TRBJ2-3; TRBD2 matches 9 bases. The CDR3 spans 15 residues. Germline CDR1 SGDLS, CDR2 YYNGEE. Trimming at V came to 4 bases and at J to 0 bases, leaving 3 bases not matched to a gene. The CDR3 DNA is TGTGCCAGCAGCACCGGACTAGCGAGCACAGATACGCAGTATTTT. Amino acids: CASSTGLASTDTQYF.

The chain couples TRBV19 to TRBJ2-6, with D hard to call. The CDR3 length is 15 residues. V lost 6 bases and J lost 0, with 9 bases in between. Germline V gene lookup returns CDR1 LNHDA and CDR2 SQIVND (reference sequence). CDR3 bases: TGTGCCAGTAGGGTAACAGCCTCTGGGGCCAACGTCCTGACTTTC. Protein product: CASRVTASGANVLTF.

The chain couples TRBV27 to TRBJ2-4; 11 positions match TRBD2. V was pared by 2 bases and J by 0 bases, with 6 bases of the junction left unmatched. The CDR3 sequence is 18 residues long. CDR1 is MNHEY and CDR2 is SMNVEV in the germline V gene (reference sequence). CDR3 in DNA: TGTGCCAGCAGTTTAGGGCTAGCGGGGGGTCCAGCCAAAAACATTCAGTACTTC. Amino acids: CASSLGLAGGPAKNIQYF.

The V and J genes are TRBV12-1 and TRBJ2-3; the DNA was not used to check the table's D call, TRBD2. TRBV12-1 is marked as a pseudogene. This CDR3 is 16 amino acids long. CDR3 loop: CASSWGLAEGGDTQYF. The CDR3 nucleotides read TGTGCCAGCAGCTGGGGACTAGCGGAAGGGGGAGATACGCAGTATTTT.

The chain employs TRBV5-1 and TRBJ1-3; D is perhaps TRBD1 (5 bases). CDR1 and CDR2 from the germline V gene are SGHRS and YFSETQ. The CDR3 has 14 residues. The ends were cut back, 1 base at V and 4 bases at J, with 9 bases in the middle. CDR3 bases: TGCGCCAGCAGCTTGAGCACAGGAGGAAACACCATATATTTT. This translates into CASSLSTGGNTIYF.

This clone was seen only once. J is TRBJ1-1 and V is TRBV5-1, with 8 bases matching TRBD1. After removal of 4 bases from V and 8 bases from J, the junction contained 10 bases not matched to a gene. Germline V CDR1 and CDR2: SGHRS, YFSETQ. The CDR3 has 14 residues. The CDR3 sequence: CASSPLPGQDEAFF. Written as DNA, the CDR3 is TGCGCCAGCAGCCCCCTCCCGGGACAGGACGAAGCTTTCTTT.

The chain carries TRBV27 and TRBJ2-7, with TRBD1 matching 8 bases. V was clipped by 4 bases and J by 4 bases; unmatched bases: 6. Per the germline V gene, CDR1 is MNHEY and CDR2 is SMNVEV (reference sequence). The CDR3 is made up of 14 amino acids. The CDR3 here is CASSSKTGAYEQYF. The CDR3 region has the DNA TGTGCCAGCAGTTCAAAGACAGGGGCGTACGAGCAGTACTTC.

V is TRBV6-5 and J is TRBJ1-2, with 9 bases that match TRBD1. J gave up 8 bases and V 5 bases, and 12 bases lay outside the gene matches. CDR1 MNHEY and CDR2 SVGAGI come from the germline V gene. This CDR3 is built from 15 residues. CDR3 residues: CASSAWTGAGGGYTF. In DNA, the CDR3 is TGTGCCAGCAGTGCGTGGACAGGGGCTGGGGGGGGCTACACCTTC.